The table lists the clone carrying this T cell receptor beta chain with a few counts. Its target is not known. Trimming shortened V by 5 bases and J by 4 bases, and 11 bases separated the two germline ends. There are 13 residues in the CDR3. Germline CDR1 and CDR2: SGHTA and FQGNSA. The data were taken from a study of human T cells and chemical hapten exposure. Specified time point: healthy volunteer bleed at 2 weeks. The authors extracted total RNA from unfractionated whole blood. Study-level points and caveats: The study found that DPC sensitization did not change TCRs above 1 in 1000 frequency.

The library gave individual cDNA molecules unique molecular identifiers. One entry per CDR3 protein, called by TCRdb with MiXCR from the RACE reads. The sample lists just over 90,000 distinct CDR3 sequences, approximately 8.2% occurring once. The sequencing sample was made of whole blood. The source is a female donor in good health. Some clones in this sample may be carry-over from other donors' samples. The chain links TRBV7-2 to TRBJ1-1, with a possible D match to TRBD1 (5 bases). CDR3 nucleotides: TGTGCCAGCAGCAAACCACAGGCCACTGAAGCTTTCTTT. Its protein product is CASSKPQATEAFF.